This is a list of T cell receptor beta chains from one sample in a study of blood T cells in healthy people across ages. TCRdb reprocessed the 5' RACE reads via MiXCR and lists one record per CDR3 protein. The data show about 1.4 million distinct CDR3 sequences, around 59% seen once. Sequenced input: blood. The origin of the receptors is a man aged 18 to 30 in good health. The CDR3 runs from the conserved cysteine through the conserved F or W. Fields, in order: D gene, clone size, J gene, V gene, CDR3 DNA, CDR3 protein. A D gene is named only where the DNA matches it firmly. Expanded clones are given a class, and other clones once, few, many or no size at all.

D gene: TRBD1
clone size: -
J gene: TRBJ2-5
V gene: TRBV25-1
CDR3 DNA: TGTGCCAGCAGTGAATATCTGGGGACAGACGAGACCCAGTACTTC
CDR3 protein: CASSEYLGTDETQYF

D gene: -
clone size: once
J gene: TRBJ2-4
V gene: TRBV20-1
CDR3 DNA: TGCGTTGGGCGCGGACAAAACATTCAGTACTTC
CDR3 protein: CVGRGQNIQYF

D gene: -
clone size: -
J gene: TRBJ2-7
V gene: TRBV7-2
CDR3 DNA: TGTGCCAGCAGCTTTATTAGCGATGAGCAGTACTTC
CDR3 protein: CASSFISDEQYF

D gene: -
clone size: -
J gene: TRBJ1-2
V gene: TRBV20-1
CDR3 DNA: TGCAGTGGGGAGGTGGGCGGCTACACCTTC
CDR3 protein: CSGEVGGYTF

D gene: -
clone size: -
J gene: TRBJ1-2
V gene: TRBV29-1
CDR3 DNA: TGCAGCGCAGGCATGACAGAAACTAACTATGGCTACACCTTC
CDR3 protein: CSAGMTETNYGYTF

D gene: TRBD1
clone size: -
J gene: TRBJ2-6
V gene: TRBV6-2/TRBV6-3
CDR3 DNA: TGTGCCAGCAACATGGACAGGGGTTCCTTTGGGGCCAACGTCCTGACTTTC
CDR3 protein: CASNMDRGSFGANVLTF

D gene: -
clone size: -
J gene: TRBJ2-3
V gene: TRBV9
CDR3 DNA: TGTGCCAGCAGCGTAGATCCGGGATACACAGATACGCAGTATTTT
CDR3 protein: CASSVDPGYTDTQYF

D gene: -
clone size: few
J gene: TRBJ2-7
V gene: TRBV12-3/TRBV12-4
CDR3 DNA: TGTGCCAGCGCACACGGATTAGGCGGATATTACGGCGAGCAGTACTTC
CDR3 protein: CASAHGLGGYYGEQYF

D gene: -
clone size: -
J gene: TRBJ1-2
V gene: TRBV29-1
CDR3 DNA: TGCAGCGTTGACTTTGGGGGGCTTAACTATGGCTACACCTTC
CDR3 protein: CSVDFGGLNYGYTF

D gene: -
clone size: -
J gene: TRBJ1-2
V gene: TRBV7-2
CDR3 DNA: TGTGCCAGCAGTTCACAGGGACGGTATGGCTACACCTTC
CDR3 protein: CASSSQGRYGYTF

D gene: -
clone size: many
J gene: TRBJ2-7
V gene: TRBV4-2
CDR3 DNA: TGTGCCAGCAGCCAAGAAGTCGGCTACGAGCAGTACTTC
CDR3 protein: CASSQEVGYEQYF

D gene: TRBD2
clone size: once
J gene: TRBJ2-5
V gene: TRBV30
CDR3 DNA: TGTGCCTGGAGGACTAGCGTACTCCAAGAGACCCAGTACTTC
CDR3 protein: CAWRTSVLQETQYF

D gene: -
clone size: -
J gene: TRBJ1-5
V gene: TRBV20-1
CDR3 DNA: TGCAGTGCGGCCGGGACGCGAGGGCCCCAGCATTTT
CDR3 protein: CSAAGTRGPQHF

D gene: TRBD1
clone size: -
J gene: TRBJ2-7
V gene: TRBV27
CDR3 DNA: TGTGCCAGCAGAAAGGGACAGGGGGACCTCTACGAGCAGTACTTC
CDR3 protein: CASRKGQGDLYEQYF

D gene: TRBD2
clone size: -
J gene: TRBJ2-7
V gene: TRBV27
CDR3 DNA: TGTGCCAGCAGTCTTCTAGCGGGAGGGCGCTCCTACAATGAGCAGTACTTC
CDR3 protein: CASSLLAGGRSYNEQYF

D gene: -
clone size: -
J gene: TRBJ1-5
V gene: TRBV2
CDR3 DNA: TGTGCCAGCCGGCAAGGCACTAATAGCAATCAGCCCCAGCATTTT
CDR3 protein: CASRQGTNSNQPQHF

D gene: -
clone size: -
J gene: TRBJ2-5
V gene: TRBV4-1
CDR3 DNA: TGCGCCAGCAGCCAACTAATTCGGGAGACCCAGTACTTC
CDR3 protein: CASSQLIRETQYF

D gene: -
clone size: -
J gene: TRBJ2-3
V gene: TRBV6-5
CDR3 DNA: TGTGCCAGCAGCGGACACGTCACAGATACGCAGTATTTT
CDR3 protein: CASSGHVTDTQYF

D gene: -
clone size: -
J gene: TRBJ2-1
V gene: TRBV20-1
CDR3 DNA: TGCAGTGCTAGAGCCCAGTCCGGGAACTACTACAATGAGCAGTTCTTC
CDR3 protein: CSARAQSGNYYNEQFF

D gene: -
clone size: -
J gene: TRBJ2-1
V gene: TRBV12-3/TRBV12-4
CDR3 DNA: TGTGCCAGCAGCGAGCGGACCTACAATGAGCAGTTCTTC
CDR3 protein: CASSERTYNEQFF

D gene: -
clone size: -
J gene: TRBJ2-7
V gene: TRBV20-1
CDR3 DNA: TGCAGTGCTAGGGCTGGGTTGAGCTCCTACGAGCAGTACTTC
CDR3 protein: CSARAGLSSYEQYF

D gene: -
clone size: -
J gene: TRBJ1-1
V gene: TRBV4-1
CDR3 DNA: TGCGCCAGCAGCCCCCGCCGAGACAGCAACACTGAAGCTTTCTTT
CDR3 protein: CASSPRRDSNTEAFF

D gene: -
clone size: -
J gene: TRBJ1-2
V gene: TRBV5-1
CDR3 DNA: TGCGCCAGCAGCCCAGCCGGGGGGCTATTAGCCCGTGAGGGCTACACCTTC
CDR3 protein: CASSPAGGLLAREGYTF

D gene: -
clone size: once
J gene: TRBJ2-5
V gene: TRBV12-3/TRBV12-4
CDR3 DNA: TGTGCCAGCAGGGGGGCGGGCCCTCGCAGGGAGACCCAGTACTTC
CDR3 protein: CASRGAGPRRETQYF

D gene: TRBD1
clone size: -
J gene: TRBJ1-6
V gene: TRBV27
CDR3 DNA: TGTGCCAGCAGTCCCGCCGGACAGGGTTGGACACCCCTCCACTTT
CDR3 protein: CASSPAGQGWTPLHF

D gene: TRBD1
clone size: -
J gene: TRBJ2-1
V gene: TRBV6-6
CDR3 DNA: TGTGCCAGCAGTTACACCACAGGGGGGAGTTCCTACAATGAGCAGTTCTTC
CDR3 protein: CASSYTTGGSSYNEQFF

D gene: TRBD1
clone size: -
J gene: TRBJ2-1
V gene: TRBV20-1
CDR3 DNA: TGCAGTGCTAGGGGACAGCCTCTAACCTACAATGAGCAGTTCTTC
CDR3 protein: CSARGQPLTYNEQFF

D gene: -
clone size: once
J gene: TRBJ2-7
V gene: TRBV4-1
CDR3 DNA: TGCGCCAGCAGCCAAACTAACAGAAACTACGAGCAGTACTTC
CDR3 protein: CASSQTNRNYEQYF

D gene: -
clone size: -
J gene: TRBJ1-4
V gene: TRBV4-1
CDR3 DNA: TGCGCCAGCAGCCAAGAAGGGGTAACTAATGAAAAACTGTTTTTT
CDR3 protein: CASSQEGVTNEKLFF

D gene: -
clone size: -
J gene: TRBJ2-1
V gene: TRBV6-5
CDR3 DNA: TGTGCCAGCAGCGCCCCGGGACCGCTAGGCAATGAGCAGTTCTTC
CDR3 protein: CASSAPGPLGNEQFF

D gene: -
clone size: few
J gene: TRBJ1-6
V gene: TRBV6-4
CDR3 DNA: TGTGCCAGCAGTGGAGATCACCAGAACGATTCACCCCTCCACTTT
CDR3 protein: CASSGDHQNDSPLHF

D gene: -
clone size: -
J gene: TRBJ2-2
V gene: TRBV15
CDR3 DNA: TGTGCCACCTCCGGGACACCTTCGGGCGGGGAGCTGTTTTTT
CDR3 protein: CATSGTPSGGELFF

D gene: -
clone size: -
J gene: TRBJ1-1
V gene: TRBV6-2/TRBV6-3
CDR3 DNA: TGTGCCAGCAGTCTACAGGGAGGTGGGTTGAACACTGAAGCTTTCTTT
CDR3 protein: CASSLQGGGLNTEAFF

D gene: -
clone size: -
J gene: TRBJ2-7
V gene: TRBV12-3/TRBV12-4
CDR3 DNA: TGTGCCAGCAGCATCACTGGTTCCGTCTACGAGCAGTACTTC
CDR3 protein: CASSITGSVYEQYF

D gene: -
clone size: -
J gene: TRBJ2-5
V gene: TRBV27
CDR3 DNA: TGTGCCAGTGCGACGTTAGGCGAGACCCAGTACTTC
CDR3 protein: CASATLGETQYF

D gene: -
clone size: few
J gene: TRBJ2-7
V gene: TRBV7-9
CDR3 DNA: TGTGCCAGCAGCTTATTGAGTGGGCGGGACGAGCAGTACTTC
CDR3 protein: CASSLLSGRDEQYF

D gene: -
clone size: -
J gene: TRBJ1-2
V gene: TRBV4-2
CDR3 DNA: TGTGCCAGCAGAATGGTCGTCCCATACTCAAACGACTATGGCTACACCTTC
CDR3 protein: CASRMVVPYSNDYGYTF

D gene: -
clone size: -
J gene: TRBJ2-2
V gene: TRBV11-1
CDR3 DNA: TGTGCCAGCAGCTTCGAGGGCGCCGGGGAGCTGTTTTTT
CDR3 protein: CASSFEGAGELFF

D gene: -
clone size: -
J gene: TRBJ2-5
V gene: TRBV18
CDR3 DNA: TGTGCCAGCTCACCACCCGGGCGGTACCAAGAGACCCAGTACTTC
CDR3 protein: CASSPPGRYQETQYF

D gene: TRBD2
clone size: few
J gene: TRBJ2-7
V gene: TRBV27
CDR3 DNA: TGTGCCAGCAGTTTAGAGGGACTAGCGGGGTACTACGAGCAGTACTTC
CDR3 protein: CASSLEGLAGYYEQYF

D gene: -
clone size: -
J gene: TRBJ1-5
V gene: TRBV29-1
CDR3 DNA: TGCAGCGTTGAGGAAGGGCAAGCCCAGCATTTT
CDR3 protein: CSVEEGQAQHF

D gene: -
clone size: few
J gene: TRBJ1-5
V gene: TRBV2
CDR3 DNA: TGTGCCAGCAGCCCCGAAAGCAGGCTTGGACAGCCCCAGCATTTT
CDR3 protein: CASSPESRLGQPQHF

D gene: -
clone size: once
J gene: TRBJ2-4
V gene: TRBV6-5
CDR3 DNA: TGTGCCAGCAGTAGCAGGGGGAGGGAACTTAACATTCAGTACTTC
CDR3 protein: CASSSRGRELNIQYF

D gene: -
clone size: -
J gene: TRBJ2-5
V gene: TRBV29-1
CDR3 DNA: TGCAGCGTTACCTCGCCCGAGACCCAGTACTTC
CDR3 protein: CSVTSPETQYF

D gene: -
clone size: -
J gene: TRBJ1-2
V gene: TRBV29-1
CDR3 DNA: TGCAGCGTTGAAGAATCGGGACTCATGACCGGCTACACCTTC
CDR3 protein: CSVEESGLMTGYTF

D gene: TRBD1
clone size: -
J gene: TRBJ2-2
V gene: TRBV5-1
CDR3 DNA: TGCGCCAGCAGACAGGGGGCGAGTAACACCGGGGAGCTGTTTTTT
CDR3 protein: CASRQGASNTGELFF

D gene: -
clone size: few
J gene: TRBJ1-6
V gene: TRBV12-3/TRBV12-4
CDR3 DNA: TGTGCCAGCAGTTACAATTCACCCCTCCACTTT
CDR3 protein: CASSYNSPLHF

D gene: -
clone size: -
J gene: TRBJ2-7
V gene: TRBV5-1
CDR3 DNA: TGCGCCAGCAGCTTAAAGTGGGGGAACGAGCAGTACTTC
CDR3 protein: CASSLKWGNEQYF

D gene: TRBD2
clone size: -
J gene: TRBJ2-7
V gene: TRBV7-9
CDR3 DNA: TGTGCCAGCAGCTTAACCACTAGCGACCACGAGCAGTACTTC
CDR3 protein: CASSLTTSDHEQYF

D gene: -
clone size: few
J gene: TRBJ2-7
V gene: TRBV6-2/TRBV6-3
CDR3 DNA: TGTGCCAGCAGTTTTGGGATCGAGCAGTACTTC
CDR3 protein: CASSFGIEQYF

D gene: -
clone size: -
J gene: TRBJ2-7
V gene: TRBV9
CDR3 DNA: TGTGCCAGCAGCCCCCTTTCGGAGTCATACGAGCAGTACTTC
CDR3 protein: CASSPLSESYEQYF

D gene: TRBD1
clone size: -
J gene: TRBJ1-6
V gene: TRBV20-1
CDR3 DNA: TGCAGTGCGAGACAGGGGGACAATTCACCCCTCCACTTT
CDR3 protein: CSARQGDNSPLHF

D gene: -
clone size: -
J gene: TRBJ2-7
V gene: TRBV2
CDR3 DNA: TGTGTCAGCAGAGACGCAGGGTACTACGAGCAGTACTTC
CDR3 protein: CVSRDAGYYEQYF

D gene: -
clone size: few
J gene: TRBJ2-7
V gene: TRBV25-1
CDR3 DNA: TGTGCCAGCAGTGAATATGGTAGCGGAGTCTACGAGCAGTACTTC
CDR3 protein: CASSEYGSGVYEQYF

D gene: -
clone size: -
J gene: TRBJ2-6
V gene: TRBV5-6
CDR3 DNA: TGTGCCAGCAGCTTGTCCGGACTACTGACTTTC
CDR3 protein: CASSLSGLLTF

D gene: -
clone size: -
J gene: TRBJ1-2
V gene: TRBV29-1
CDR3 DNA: TGCAGCGTTGTACAGGGTAGCTATGGCTACACCTTC
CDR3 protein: CSVVQGSYGYTF

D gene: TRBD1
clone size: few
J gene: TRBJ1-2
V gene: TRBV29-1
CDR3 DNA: TGCAGCGTTGAAGTTCCGAGGACAGGGGGCTATGGCTACACCTTC
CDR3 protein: CSVEVPRTGGYGYTF

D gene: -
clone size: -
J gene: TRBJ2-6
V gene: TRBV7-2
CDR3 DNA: TGTGCCAGCAGACCAGGGGTTCTAGGGGCCAACGTCCTGACTTTC
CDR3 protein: CASRPGVLGANVLTF

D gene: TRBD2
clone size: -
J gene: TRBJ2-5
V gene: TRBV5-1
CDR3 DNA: TGCGCCAGCAGCTCGGAGCGGGAGGTACAAGAGACCCAGTACTTC
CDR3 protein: CASSSEREVQETQYF